These T cell receptor beta chains were read from a single sample in a study of radiotherapy plus CTLA-4 blockade in lung cancer. TCRdb's copy holds only in-frame clones and misses some; the assay was immunoSEQ multiplex PCR. The sample consists of some 70,000 clones, 65% to 80% of them appearing once. Material: peripheral blood, obtained from a patient treated with radiotherapy plus ipilimumab. The source of these receptors is a human donor with non-small cell lung cancer who had a complete response to radiotherapy plus ipilimumab. CDR3s include the opening cysteine and the closing phenylalanine or tryptophan. The order of the fields is V gene, clone size, J gene, D gene, CDR3 protein, CDR3 DNA. The D gene is left open where the match is weak. Expanded clones are given a class, and other clones once, few, many or no size at all.

TRBV7-2	few	TRBJ1-1	-	CASSLKVNTEAFF	TGTGCCAGCAGCTTAAAGGTGAACACTGAAGCTTTCTTT
TRBV18	-	TRBJ2-7	-	CASSTDSYEQYF	TGTGCCAGCTCGACAGACTCCTACGAGCAGTACTTC
TRBV19	-	TRBJ1-4	-	CASSEGRYATNEKLFF	TGTGCCAGTTCGGAGGGGCGATATGCAACTAATGAAAAACTGTTTTTT
TRBV7-9	few	TRBJ1-2	-	CASSFPGMDYGYTF	TGTGCCAGCAGCTTTCCAGGGATGGACTATGGCTACACCTTC
TRBV30	-	TRBJ1-5	-	CAWSGVGRNNQPQHF	TGTGCCTGGAGCGGCGTGGGGCGGAATAATCAGCCCCAGCATTTT
TRBV6-6	few	TRBJ1-2	-	CASVNSVTYGYTF	TGTGCCAGCGTCAACTCAGTGACTTATGGCTACACCTTC
TRBV14	-	TRBJ1-1	-	CASSQYGGAQAFF	TGTGCCAGCAGCCAATACGGCGGAGCCCAAGCTTTCTTT
TRBV21-1	-	TRBJ1-1	-	CASSRGQRTEAFF	TGTGCCAGCAGCAGGGGACAGCGCACTGAAGCTTTCTTT
TRBV10-3	-	TRBJ2-1	TRBD2	CAIGPRLAGTEQFF	TGTGCCATTGGGCCGCGACTAGCGGGTACCGAGCAGTTCTTC
TRBV7-9	-	TRBJ1-1	-	CASSLWAALRNTEAFF	TGTGCCAGCAGCTTATGGGCAGCCCTACGGAACACTGAAGCTTTCTTT
TRBV11-2	-	TRBJ2-5	TRBD2	CASSQTWTSGETQYF	TGTGCCAGCAGCCAGACCTGGACTAGCGGGGAGACCCAGTACTTC
TRBV4-3	-	TRBJ1-2	-	CASSQDWAGGVGAANYGYTF	TGCGCCAGCAGCCAAGATTGGGCGGGAGGTGTCGGGGCTGCTAACTATGGCTACACCTTC
TRBV18	-	TRBJ2-5	-	CASSPEGWLAFETQYF	TGTGCCAGCTCACCAGAAGGGTGGCTAGCTTTTGAGACCCAGTACTTC
TRBV27	-	TRBJ2-1	TRBD2	CASRKGTNSYNEQFF	TGTGCCAGCAGAAAAGGGACTAACTCCTACAATGAGCAGTTCTTC
TRBV9	once	TRBJ1-2	-	CASSVGTANYGYTF	TGTGCCAGCAGCGTAGGGACAGCCAACTATGGCTACACCTTC
TRBV15	-	TRBJ1-1	TRBD1	CATSRPPRGTEAFF	TGTGCCACCAGCAGACCCCCCAGGGGGACTGAAGCTTTCTTT
TRBV7-2	-	TRBJ2-5	TRBD2	CASSSGLAVETQYF	TGTGCCAGCAGCTCTGGACTAGCGGTAGAGACCCAGTACTTC
TRBV28	-	TRBJ2-5	-	CASSRQGFGPQETQYF	TGTGCCAGCAGTCGTCAGGGTTTCGGCCCCCAAGAGACCCAGTACTTC
TRBV11-2	-	TRBJ2-3	TRBD2	CASSPAAGRGTDTQYF	TGTGCCAGCAGCCCAGCGGCCGGGAGGGGTACAGATACGCAGTATTTT
TRBV11-3	-	TRBJ2-1	TRBD2	CASSQRTSGSSYNEQFF	TGTGCCAGCAGCCAGCGGACTAGCGGAAGCTCCTACAATGAGCAGTTCTTC
TRBV4-1	-	TRBJ1-1	-	CASRRVTGNTEAFF	TGCGCCAGCAGGAGGGTTACAGGGAACACTGAAGCTTTCTTT
TRBV6-1	-	TRBJ1-5	-	CASSTAGSQHF	TGTGCCAGCAGTACCGCAGGGTCCCAGCATTTT
TRBV12-5	-	TRBJ2-2	TRBD2	CASGSGGGLANTGELFF	TGTGCTAGTGGTTCTGGCGGGGGGCTAGCGAACACCGGGGAGCTGTTTTTT
TRBV27	-	TRBJ1-1	TRBD1	CASSLRTGWTAFF	TGTGCCAGCAGCCTCCGGACAGGATGGACGGCTTTCTTT
TRBV5-1	-	TRBJ2-5	-	CASSIGRQETQYF	TGCGCCAGCAGCATCGGCCGTCAAGAGACCCAGTACTTC
TRBV6-1	once	TRBJ1-1	-	CASSLRGNTEAFF	TGTGCCAGCAGTCTCAGGGGGAACACTGAAGCTTTCTTT
TRBV11-3	-	TRBJ2-2	-	CASSSDRTTGELFF	TGTGCCAGCAGCTCAGACAGGACCACCGGCGAGCTGTTTTTT
TRBV5-4	-	TRBJ1-2	-	CASSLSGSYGYTF	TGTGCCAGCAGCTTGTCAGGGTCCTATGGCTACACCTTC
TRBV20-1	-	TRBJ2-1	-	CSALGGDEQFF	TGCAGTGCCCTTGGGGGCGATGAGCAGTTCTTC
TRBV18	-	TRBJ2-2	-	CASSPGRFGELFF	TGTGCCAGCTCACCGGGGAGGTTCGGGGAGCTGTTTTTT
TRBV7-2	-	TRBJ1-2	-	CASSLGLAGGYTF	TGTGCCAGCAGCTTAGGACTCGCCGGCGGCTACACCTTC
TRBV2	-	TRBJ2-3	TRBD2	CASNIAGTSTDTQYF	TGTGCCAGCAATATAGCGGGGACTAGCACAGATACGCAGTATTTT
TRBV2	-	TRBJ1-1	-	CASRAEGGNTEAFF	TGTGCCAGCAGGGCTGAGGGTGGGAACACTGAAGCTTTCTTT
TRBV7-9	once	TRBJ1-5	TRBD1	CASSLEGQGARWNQPQHF	TGTGCCAGCAGCTTAGAGGGACAGGGGGCGAGGTGGAATCAGCCCCAGCATTTT
TRBV7-2	-	TRBJ2-5	-	CASSFGSATQYF	TGTGCCAGCAGCTTTGGCAGTGCGACCCAGTACTTC
TRBV10-1	-	TRBJ2-3	-	CASSDDPTDTQYF	TGCGCCAGCAGTGATGACCCTACGGATACGCAGTATTTT
TRBV11-3	-	TRBJ2-1	-	CASSPGVEQFF	TGTGCCAGCAGCCCGGGTGTGGAGCAGTTCTTC
TRBV12-5	-	TRBJ2-1	-	CASGLGASKNEQFF	TGTGCTAGTGGTTTGGGGGCGTCGAAAAATGAGCAGTTCTTC
TRBV6-5	once	TRBJ2-4	-	CASSKGQLSKNIQYF	TGTGCCAGCAGTAAGGGACAACTATCCAAAAACATTCAGTACTTC
TRBV11-2	-	TRBJ1-2	TRBD1	CASSLGQMNGYTF	TGTGCCAGCAGCCTGGGACAGATGAATGGCTACACCTTC
TRBV18	-	TRBJ2-3	-	CASSPWEDLGADTQYF	TGTGCCAGCTCACCGTGGGAGGACCTCGGAGCAGATACGCAGTATTTT
TRBV11-2	-	TRBJ2-1	-	CASSLVGLVGDEQFF	TGTGCCAGCAGCTTAGTTGGTCTAGTTGGGGATGAGCAGTTCTTC
TRBV7-6	-	TRBJ2-1	-	CASSFQAASHYNEQFF	TGTGCCAGCAGTTTTCAAGCCGCCTCTCACTACAATGAGCAGTTCTTC
TRBV19	-	TRBJ1-5	-	CASSFLERRGQPQHF	TGTGCCAGTAGTTTCTTAGAGAGAAGAGGTCAGCCCCAGCATTTT
TRBV6-1	-	TRBJ1-5	-	CASTHGVDQPQHF	TGTGCCAGCACGCACGGCGTGGATCAGCCCCAGCATTTT
TRBV7-2	-	TRBJ1-4	-	CASSSLGGGASRDNEKLFF	TGTGCCAGCAGCTCGCTTGGGGGCGGGGCCTCCAGGGATAATGAAAAACTGTTTTTT
TRBV5-6	-	TRBJ1-2	-	CASSLGGNYGYTF	TGTGCCAGCAGCTTGGGAGGGAACTATGGCTACACCTTC
TRBV7-9	-	TRBJ1-1	-	CASSLEGNTEAFF	TGTGCCAGCAGCTTAGAAGGTAACACTGAAGCTTTCTTT
TRBV7-8	-	TRBJ1-1	-	CASSLGLANTEAFF	TGTGCCAGCAGCTTAGGGCTGGCGAACACTGAAGCTTTCTTT
TRBV2	-	TRBJ1-6	-	CASSRQVGGVGASPLHF	TGTGCCAGTTCCCGACAGGTTGGCGGGGTAGGGGCTTCACCCCTCCACTTT
TRBV7-8	-	TRBJ2-1	-	CASSLGLGAGLQSNEQFF	TGTGCCAGCAGCCTAGGGCTGGGGGCGGGACTCCAATCCAATGAGCAGTTCTTC
TRBV4-1	-	TRBJ1-2	-	CASSHEEGGRYGYTF	TGCGCCAGCAGCCATGAGGAGGGGGGCAGGTATGGCTACACCTTC
TRBV5-6	-	TRBJ1-2	-	CASSFGVYGYTF	TGTGCCAGCAGCTTCGGAGTCTATGGCTACACCTTC
TRBV30	once	TRBJ2-5	TRBD2	CAWSRAGMETQYF	TGTGCCTGGAGTAGAGCGGGGATGGAGACCCAGTACTTC
TRBV2	-	TRBJ1-6	-	CASSGPAVDSPLHF	TGTGCCAGCAGTGGACCGGCAGTGGATTCACCCCTCCACTTT
TRBV18	once	TRBJ2-3	TRBD1	CASSPRLTGVHADTQYF	TGTGCCAGCTCACCACGGTTGACAGGGGTGCATGCGGATACGCAGTATTTT
TRBV12-5	-	TRBJ2-1	-	CASGLEGSYNEQFF	TGTGCTAGTGGTTTGGAGGGATCCTACAATGAGCAGTTCTTC
TRBV19	-	TRBJ1-2	TRBD1	CASRSDRGTVSGYTF	TGTGCCAGTAGAAGCGACAGGGGAACGGTGTCTGGCTACACCTTC